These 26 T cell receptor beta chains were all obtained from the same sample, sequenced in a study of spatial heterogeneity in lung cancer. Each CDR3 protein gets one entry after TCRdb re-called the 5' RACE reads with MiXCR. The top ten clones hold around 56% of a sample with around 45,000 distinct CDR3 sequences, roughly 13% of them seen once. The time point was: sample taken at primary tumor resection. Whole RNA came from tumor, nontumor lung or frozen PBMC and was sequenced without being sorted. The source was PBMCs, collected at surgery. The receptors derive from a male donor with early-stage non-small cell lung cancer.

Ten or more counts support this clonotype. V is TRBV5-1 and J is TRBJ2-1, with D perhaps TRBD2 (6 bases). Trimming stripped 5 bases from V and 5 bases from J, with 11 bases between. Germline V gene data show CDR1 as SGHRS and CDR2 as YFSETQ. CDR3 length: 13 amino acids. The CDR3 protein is CASRRDRNNEQFF. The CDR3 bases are TGCGCCAGCAGGCGGGACCGCAACAATGAGCAGTTCTTC.

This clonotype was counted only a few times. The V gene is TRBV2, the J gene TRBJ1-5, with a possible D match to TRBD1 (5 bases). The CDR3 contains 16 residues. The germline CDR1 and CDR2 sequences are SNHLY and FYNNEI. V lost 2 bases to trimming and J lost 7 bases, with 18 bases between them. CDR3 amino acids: CASSEQGPGLDQPQHF. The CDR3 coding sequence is TGTGCCAGCAGTGAACAGGGCCCGGGATTGGACCAGCCCCAGCATTTT.

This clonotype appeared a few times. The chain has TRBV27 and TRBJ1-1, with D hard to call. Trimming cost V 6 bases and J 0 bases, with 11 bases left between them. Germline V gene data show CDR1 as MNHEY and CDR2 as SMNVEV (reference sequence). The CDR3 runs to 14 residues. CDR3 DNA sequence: TGTGCCAGCAGGTCGGTGCAAATGAACACTGAAGCTTTCTTT. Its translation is CASRSVQMNTEAFF.

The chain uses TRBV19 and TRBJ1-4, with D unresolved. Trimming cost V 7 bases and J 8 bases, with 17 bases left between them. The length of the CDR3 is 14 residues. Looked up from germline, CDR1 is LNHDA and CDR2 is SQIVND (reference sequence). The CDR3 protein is CASTIPGRREKLFF. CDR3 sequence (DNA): TGTGCCAGTACCATACCCGGCCGAAGGGAAAAACTGTTTTTT. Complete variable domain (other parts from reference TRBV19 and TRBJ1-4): DGGITQSPKYLFRKEGQNVTLSCEQNLNHDAMYWYRQDPGQGLRLIYYSQIVNDFQKGDIAEGYSVSREKKESFPLTVTSAQKNPTAFYLCASTIPGRREKLFFGSGTQLSVL.

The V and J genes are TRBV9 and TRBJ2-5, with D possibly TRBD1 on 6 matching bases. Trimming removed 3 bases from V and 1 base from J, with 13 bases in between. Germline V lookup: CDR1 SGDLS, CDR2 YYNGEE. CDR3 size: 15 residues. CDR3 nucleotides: TGTGCCAGCAGCGCATTCCGGGACATCCAAGAGACCCAGTACTTC. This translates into CASSAFRDIQETQYF.

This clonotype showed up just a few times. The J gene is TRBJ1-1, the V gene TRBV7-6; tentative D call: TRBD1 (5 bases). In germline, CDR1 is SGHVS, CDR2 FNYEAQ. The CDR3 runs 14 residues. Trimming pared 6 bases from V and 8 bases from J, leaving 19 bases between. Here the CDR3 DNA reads TGTGCCAGCAGGAAGGCGTCAAGCGGGGGAGAAGCTTTCTTT. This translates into CASRKASSGGEAFF.

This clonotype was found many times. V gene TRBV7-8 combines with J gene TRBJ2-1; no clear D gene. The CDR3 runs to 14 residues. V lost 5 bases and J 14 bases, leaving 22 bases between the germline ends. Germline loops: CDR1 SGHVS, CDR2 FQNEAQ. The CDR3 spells CASSPSRTPGPKFF. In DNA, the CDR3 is TGTGCCAGCAGCCCATCCCGAACGCCGGGCCCGAAGTTCTTC.

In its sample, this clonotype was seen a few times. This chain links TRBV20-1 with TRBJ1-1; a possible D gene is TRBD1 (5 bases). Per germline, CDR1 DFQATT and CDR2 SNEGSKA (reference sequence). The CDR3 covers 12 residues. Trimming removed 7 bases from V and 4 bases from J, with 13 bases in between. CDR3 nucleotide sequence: TGCAGTGGGTCCGGGGCCAGCACTGAAGCTTTCTTT. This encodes CSGSGASTEAFF.

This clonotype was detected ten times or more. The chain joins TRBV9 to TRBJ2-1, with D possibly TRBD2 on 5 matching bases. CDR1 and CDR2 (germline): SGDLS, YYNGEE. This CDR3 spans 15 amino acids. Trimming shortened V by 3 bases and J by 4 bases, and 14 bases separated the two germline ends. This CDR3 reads CASSDRSGIYNEQFF. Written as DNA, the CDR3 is TGTGCCAGCAGCGATCGATCGGGAATTTACAATGAGCAGTTCTTC.

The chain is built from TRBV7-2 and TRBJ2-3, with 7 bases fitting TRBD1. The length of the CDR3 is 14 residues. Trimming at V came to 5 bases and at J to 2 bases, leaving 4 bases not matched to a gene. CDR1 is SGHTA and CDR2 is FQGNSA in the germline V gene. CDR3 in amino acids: CASSPGQHTDTQYF. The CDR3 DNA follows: TGTGCCAGCAGCCCGGGACAGCACACAGATACGCAGTATTTT.

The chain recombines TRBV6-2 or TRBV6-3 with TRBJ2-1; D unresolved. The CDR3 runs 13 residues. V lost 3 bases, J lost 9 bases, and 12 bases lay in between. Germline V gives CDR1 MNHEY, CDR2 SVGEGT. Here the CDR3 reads CASSYGEKGEQFF. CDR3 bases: TGTGCCAGCAGTTATGGGGAAAAGGGTGAGCAGTTCTTC.

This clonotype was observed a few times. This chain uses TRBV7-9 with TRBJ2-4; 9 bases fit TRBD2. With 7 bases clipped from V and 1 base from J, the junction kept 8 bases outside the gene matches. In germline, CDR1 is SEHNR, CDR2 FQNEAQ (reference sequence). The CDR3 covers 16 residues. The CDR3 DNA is TGTGCCAGCACCCTTAGCGGGGGTCGGGCCAAAAACATTCAGTACTTC. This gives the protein CASTLSGGRAKNIQYF.

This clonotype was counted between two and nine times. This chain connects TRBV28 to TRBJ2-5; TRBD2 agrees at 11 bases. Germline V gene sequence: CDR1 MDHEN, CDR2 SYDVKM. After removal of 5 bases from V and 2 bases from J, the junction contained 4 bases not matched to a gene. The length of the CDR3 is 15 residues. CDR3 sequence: CASSPTSGIQETQYF. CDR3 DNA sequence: TGTGCCAGCAGTCCGACTAGCGGGATTCAAGAGACCCAGTACTTC.

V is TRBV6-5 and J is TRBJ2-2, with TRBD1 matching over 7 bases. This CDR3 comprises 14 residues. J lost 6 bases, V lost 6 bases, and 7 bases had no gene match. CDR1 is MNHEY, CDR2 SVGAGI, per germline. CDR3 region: CASRPDRDPGELFF. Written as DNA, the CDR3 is TGTGCCAGCAGACCCGACAGGGACCCCGGGGAGCTGTTTTTT.

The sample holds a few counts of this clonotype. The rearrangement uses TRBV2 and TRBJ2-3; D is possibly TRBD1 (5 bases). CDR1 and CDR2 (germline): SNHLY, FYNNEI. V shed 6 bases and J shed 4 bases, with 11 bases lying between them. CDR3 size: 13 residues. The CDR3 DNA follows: TGTGCCAGCAGCGCTAGACAGTCAGATACGCAGTATTTT. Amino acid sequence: CASSARQSDTQYF.

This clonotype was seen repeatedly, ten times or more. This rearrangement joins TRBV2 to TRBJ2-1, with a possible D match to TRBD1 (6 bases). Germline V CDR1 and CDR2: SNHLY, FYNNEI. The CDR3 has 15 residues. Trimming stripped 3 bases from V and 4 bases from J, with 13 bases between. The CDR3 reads CASSELQGSYNEQFF. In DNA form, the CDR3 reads TGTGCCAGCAGTGAGTTACAGGGCTCTTACAATGAGCAGTTCTTC.

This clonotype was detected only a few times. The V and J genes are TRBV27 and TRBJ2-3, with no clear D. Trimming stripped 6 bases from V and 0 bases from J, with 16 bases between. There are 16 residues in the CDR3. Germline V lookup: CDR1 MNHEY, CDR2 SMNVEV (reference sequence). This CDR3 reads CASRLNGRASTDTQYF. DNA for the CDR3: TGTGCCAGCAGGCTCAACGGAAGGGCGAGCACAGATACGCAGTATTTT.

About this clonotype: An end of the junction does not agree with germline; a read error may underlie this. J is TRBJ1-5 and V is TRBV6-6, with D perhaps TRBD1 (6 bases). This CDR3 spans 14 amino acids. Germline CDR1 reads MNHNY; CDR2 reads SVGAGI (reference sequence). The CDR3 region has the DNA TGTACCAGCAGTTACTCAGGGGAAGGCCAGCCCCAGCATTTT. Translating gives CTSSYSGEGQPQHF.

CDR3 in DNA: TGTGCCAGCAGCTTGCCCACCGTGGGGACCGGTTCACCCCTCCACTTT. The encoded protein is CASSLPTVGTGSPLHF. The chain couples TRBV7-9 to TRBJ1-6, with D perhaps TRBD1 (5 bases). V was clipped by 3 bases and J by 9 bases, with 18 bases between them. Germline CDR1 is SEHNR and CDR2 is FQNEAQ (reference sequence). The CDR3 is made up of 16 amino acids.

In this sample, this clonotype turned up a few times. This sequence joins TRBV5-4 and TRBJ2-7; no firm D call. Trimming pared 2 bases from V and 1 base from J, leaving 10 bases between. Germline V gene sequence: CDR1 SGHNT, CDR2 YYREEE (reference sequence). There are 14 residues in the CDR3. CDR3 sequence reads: CASSLTANSYEQYF. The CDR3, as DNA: TGTGCCAGCAGCTTAACAGCCAATTCCTACGAGCAGTACTTC.

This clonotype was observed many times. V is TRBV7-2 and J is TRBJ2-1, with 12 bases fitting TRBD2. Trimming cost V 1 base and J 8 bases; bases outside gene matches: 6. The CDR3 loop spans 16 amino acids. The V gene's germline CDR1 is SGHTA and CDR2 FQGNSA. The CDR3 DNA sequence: TGTGCCAGCAGCTTAGAGGTGACTAGCGGGAGCTATGAGCAGTTCTTC. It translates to CASSLEVTSGSYEQFF.

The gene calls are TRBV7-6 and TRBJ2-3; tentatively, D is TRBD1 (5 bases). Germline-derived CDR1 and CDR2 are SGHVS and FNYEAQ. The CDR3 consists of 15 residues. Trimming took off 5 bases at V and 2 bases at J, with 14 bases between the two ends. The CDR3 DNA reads TGTGCCAGCAGCGCCGACAGTTCCTACACAGATACGCAGTATTTT. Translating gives CASSADSSYTDTQYF.

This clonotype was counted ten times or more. DNA for the CDR3: TGCAGTGCTAGAGATCCCCCCCCAGGGCGGGGCGAGTACAATGAGCAGTTCTTC. Its translation: CSARDPPPGRGEYNEQFF. The chain is built from TRBV20-1 and TRBJ2-1, with TRBD2 as a possible D gene (6 bases). Trimming stripped 0 bases from V and 4 bases from J, with 22 bases between. The CDR3 loop spans 18 amino acids. CDR1 DFQATT and CDR2 SNEGSKA come from the germline V gene (reference sequence).

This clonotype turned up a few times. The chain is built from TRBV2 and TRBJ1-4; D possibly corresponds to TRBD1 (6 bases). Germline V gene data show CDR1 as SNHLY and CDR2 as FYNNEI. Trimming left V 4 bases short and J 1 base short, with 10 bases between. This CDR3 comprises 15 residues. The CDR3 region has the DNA TGTGCCAGCAGTGTGCAGGGGTTAACTAATGAAAAACTGTTTTTT. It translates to CASSVQGLTNEKLFF.

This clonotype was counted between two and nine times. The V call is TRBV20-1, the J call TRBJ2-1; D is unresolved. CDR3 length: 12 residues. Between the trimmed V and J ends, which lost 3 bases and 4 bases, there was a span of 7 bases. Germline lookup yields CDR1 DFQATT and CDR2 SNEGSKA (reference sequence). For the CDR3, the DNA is TGCAGTGCTAGCCCAGTTTACAATGAGCAGTTCTTC. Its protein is CSASPVYNEQFF.

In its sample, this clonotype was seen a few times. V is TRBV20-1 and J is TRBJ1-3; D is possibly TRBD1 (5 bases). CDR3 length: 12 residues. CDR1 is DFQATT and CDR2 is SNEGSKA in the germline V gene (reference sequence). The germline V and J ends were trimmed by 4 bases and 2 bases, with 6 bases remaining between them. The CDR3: CSATGTGNTIYF. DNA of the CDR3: TGCAGTGCTACAGGGACTGGAAACACCATATATTTT.